Presented here are 17 T cell receptor beta chains from one specimen sequenced in a study of blood T cell repertoires in COVID-19. Profiling relied on immunoSEQ multiplex PCR, and the TCRdb table lists in-frame clones only, not all of them. The sample lists some 130,000 clones, about 85% occurring once. The sequenced sample was peripheral blood. These receptors were collected from an elderly man with acute or convalescent COVID-19.

The rearrangement uses TRBV5-1 and TRBJ2-7; TRBD2 matches at 10 bases. V was pared by 0 bases and J by 6 bases, with 9 bases of the junction left unmatched. The CDR3 is 16 residues long. Germline V lookup: CDR1 SGHRS, CDR2 YFSETQ. CDR3 amino acids: CASSLAIGLAGAEQYF. The CDR3 coding sequence is TGCGCCAGCAGCTTGGCCATTGGGCTAGCGGGAGCCGAGCAGTACTTC.

The V and J genes are TRBV5-1 and TRBJ1-5; D gene ambiguous. The CDR3 extends over 15 amino acids. V was cut by 3 bases and J by 2 bases, with 12 bases left in between. Germline V gene lookup returns CDR1 SGHRS and CDR2 YFSETQ. The CDR3 bases are TGCGCCAGCAGCTCGGAGCCGGGTCGCAATCAGCCCCAGCATTTT. Residues: CASSSEPGRNQPQHF.

DNA of the CDR3: TGCGCCAGCAGCCCAAGACAGGGGGCGAGGGACGGGGAGCTGTTTTTT. As protein: CASSPRQGARDGELFF. The gene calls are TRBV5-1 and TRBJ2-2; 10 positions match TRBD1. The CDR3 has 16 amino acids. Germline CDR1 SGHRS, CDR2 YFSETQ. Trimming took 4 bases from V and 7 from J; bases not matched to a gene: 10. Together with reference TRBV5-1 and TRBJ2-2, the CDR3 gives the full variable domain: KAGVTQTPRYLIKTRGQQVTLSCSPISGHRSVSWYQQTPGQGLQFLFEYFSETQRNKGNFPGRFSGRQFSNSRSEMNVSTLELGDSALYLCASSPRQGARDGELFFGEGSRLTVL.

This chain joins TRBV2 and TRBJ2-1, with TRBD2 matching over 10 bases. The CDR3 runs to 15 residues. The germline V gene encodes CDR1 SNHLY and CDR2 FYNNEI. V trimming: 6 bases; J trimming: 9 bases; junction bases outside the gene matches: 11. CDR3 in DNA: TGTGCCAGCAGGGTCCTAGCGGGGGTGTATGGTGAGCAGTTCTTC. Amino acid sequence: CASRVLAGVYGEQFF.

V and J are TRBV28 and TRBJ1-6; no clear D gene. CDR1 is MDHEN and CDR2 is SYDVKM in the germline V gene. CDR3 length: 14 residues. Trimming pared 7 bases from V and 9 bases from J, leaving 16 bases between. CDR3 nucleotides: TGTGCCAGCACTGAGATGGCCGGAGGTTCACCCCTCCACTTT. Amino acid sequence: CASTEMAGGSPLHF.

The CDR3: CASSLEGGANYGYTF. The CDR3 nucleotides are TGTGCCAGCAGTTTAGAAGGGGGAGCTAACTATGGCTACACCTTC. The J gene is TRBJ1-2, the V gene TRBV27; D possibly corresponds to TRBD1 (6 bases). Looked up from germline, CDR1 is MNHEY and CDR2 is SMNVEV (reference sequence). The CDR3 has 15 amino acids. The V and J ends lost 2 bases and 0 bases respectively, with 10 bases between them.

The chain carries TRBV15 and TRBJ1-5, with TRBD1 as a possible D gene (5 bases). The CDR3 is made up of 15 amino acids. V was trimmed by 0 bases and J by 7 bases, leaving 13 bases between them. The V gene's germline CDR1 is LNHNV and CDR2 YYDKDF (reference sequence). CDR3 loop: CATSREGELGQPQHF. DNA of the CDR3: TGTGCCACCAGCAGAGAAGGGGAATTAGGGCAGCCCCAGCATTTT. Looking up the rest from reference TRBV15 and TRBJ1-5 gives the full variable domain: DAMVIQNPRYQVTQFGKPVTLSCSQTLNHNVMYWYQQKSSQAPKLLFHYYDKDFNNEADTPDNFQSRRPNTSFCFLDIRSPGLGDTAMYLCATSREGELGQPQHFGDGTRLSIL.

The chain has TRBV3-1 (or the pseudogene TRBV3-2) and TRBJ1-6; D possibly corresponds to TRBD1 (6 bases). Germline V gene data show CDR1 as LGHDT and CDR2 as YNNKEL (reference sequence). V was cut by 0 bases and J by 14 bases, with 14 bases left in between. The CDR3 contains 14 residues. CDR3 amino acids: CASSQDRTVGTLHF. Here the CDR3 DNA reads TGTGCCAGCAGCCAAGATCGGACAGTTGGCACCCTCCACTTT.

The chain uses TRBV19 and TRBJ1-1; D may be TRBD1 (5 bases). The CDR3 is made up of 14 amino acids. Germline V gene sequence: CDR1 LNHDA, CDR2 SQIVND (reference sequence). Trimming removed 2 bases at V and 4 bases at J, with 11 bases between. The CDR3 region has the DNA TGTGCCAGTAGTATAACGGGGGGTCGCACTGAAGCTTTCTTT. Protein product: CASSITGGRTEAFF.

The chain combines TRBV10-2 with TRBJ1-2; D might be TRBD1 (5 bases). Deletions cut 0 bases from V and 5 bases from J, with 10 bases between. The CDR3 is 14 amino acids. Per germline, CDR1 WSHSY and CDR2 SAAADI. The CDR3 loop is CASSESAGIYGYTF. CDR3 nucleotide sequence: TGCGCCAGCAGTGAGTCGGCAGGGATTTATGGCTACACCTTC.

The chain joins TRBV18 to TRBJ1-1; D is possibly TRBD1 (5 bases). Trimming cost V 3 bases and J 3 bases, with 14 bases left between them. In germline, CDR1 is KGHSH, CDR2 LQKENI. The CDR3 totals 15 residues. The CDR3 reads CASSPGGFGHTEAFF. The CDR3, as DNA: TGTGCCAGCTCACCGGGGGGTTTTGGTCACACTGAAGCTTTCTTT.

J is TRBJ2-3 and V is TRBV7-2, with D unresolved. CDR1 is SGHTA, CDR2 FQGNSA, per germline. Trimming took off 6 bases at V and 3 bases at J, with 16 bases between the two ends. The CDR3 runs 15 residues. CDR3 sequence (DNA): TGTGCCAGCAGTGTGGGCCCCACGAAAACAGATACGCAGTATTTT. Translated: CASSVGPTKTDTQYF. Variable domain in full (rest from reference TRBV7-2 and TRBJ2-3): GAGVSQSPSNKVTEKGKDVELRCDPISGHTALYWYRQSLGQGLEFLIYFQGNSAPDKSGLPSDRFSAERTGGSVSTLTIQRTQQEDSAVYLCASSVGPTKTDTQYFGPGTRLTVL.

V and J are TRBV7-6 and TRBJ1-5, with D possibly TRBD1 on 6 matching bases. Per the germline V gene, CDR1 is SGHVS and CDR2 is FNYEAQ. V shed 4 bases and J shed 2 bases, with 18 bases lying between them. The CDR3 consists of 17 residues. The CDR3 DNA reads as TGTGCCAGCAGCTCTAATGTAGGACAGCTGGGCAATCAGCCCCAGCATTTT. Protein sequence: CASSSNVGQLGNQPQHF.

This chain joins TRBV27 and TRBJ1-1; 7 bases fit TRBD1. Germline V gene lookup returns CDR1 MNHEY and CDR2 SMNVEV (reference sequence). The V segment lost 6 bases and the J segment 1 base; nucleotides outside the gene matches: 8. There are 15 residues in the CDR3. The CDR3 DNA sequence: TGTGCCAGCAGCCCAGACAGGGCATCGAACACTGAAGCTTTCTTT. Translated: CASSPDRASNTEAFF.

This clone was counted only a few times. V gene TRBV9 combines with J gene TRBJ1-1, with 9 bases fitting TRBD1. CDR1 and CDR2 (germline): SGDLS, YYNGEE. Trimming cost V 3 bases and J 4 bases; bases outside gene matches: 4. This CDR3 spans 14 amino acids. The CDR3 region is CASSDRTGVTEAFF. The CDR3, as DNA: TGTGCCAGCAGCGACAGGACAGGGGTCACTGAAGCTTTCTTT. Supplemented by reference TRBV9 and TRBJ1-1, the full variable domain reads DSGVTQTPKHLITATGQRVTLRCSPRSGDLSVYWYQQSLDQGLQFLIQYYNGEERAKGNILERFSAQQFPDLHSELNLSSLELGDSALYFCASSDRTGVTEAFFGQGTRLTVV.

The chain carries TRBV10-2 and TRBJ1-5; D ambiguous. Trimming took off 7 bases at V and 2 bases at J, with 18 bases between the two ends. CDR1 is WSHSY and CDR2 is SAAADI in the germline V gene. The CDR3 runs to 16 residues. In DNA, the CDR3 is TGCGCCAGCAAGAAGGAGACGGGAGACGGCAATCAGCCCCAGCATTTT. Amino acids: CASKKETGDGNQPQHF.

This rearrangement joins TRBV5-6 to TRBJ1-2; 9 bases are shared with TRBD1. V was clipped by 0 bases and J by 4 bases; unmatched bases: 7. The CDR3 consists of 16 residues. Per germline, CDR1 SGHDT and CDR2 YYEEEE. This chain's CDR3 is CASSLGPGQGLYGYTF. DNA of the CDR3: TGTGCCAGCAGCTTGGGGCCGGGACAGGGTCTCTATGGCTACACCTTC.